This T cell receptor (beta chain) was identified during a study of shared clonotypes between healthy human individuals. Study outcomes and limitations: Naive subsets, compared against memory subsets, generally had larger estimated richness values.

The run depth of the assay was deep. In the authors' methods: Filtering of immunoSEQ junctional sequences could not match full-length read filtering. This table comes from immunoSEQ multiplex PCR, and its TCRdb copy is limited to in-frame clones, with some not included. V, J and clone size are taken as reported in that table, and D and trimming were inferred from the DNA itself. The sample holds a few hundred thousand clones, about 96% seen once. Participating donors were healthy, HIV-negative adults free of recent acute infections or vaccinations. The V end lost 5 bases, the J end lost 7 bases, and 19 bases lay between the germline ends. The CDR3 covers 15 residues. Germline CDR1 is SGDLS and CDR2 is YYNGEE. Regarding this clone: The antigen remains undetermined.

Sample: naive CD4+ T cells sorted from blood. Stated subset: CD45RA+ positively selected. The chain couples TRBV9 to TRBJ2-1; maybe TRBD2 (5 bases). The source of this sequence is a woman aged 25 to 39 in good health. In DNA, the CDR3 is TGTGCCAGCAGTGAGGGATACCGCCCGGGGAATGAGCAGTTCTTC. Protein product: CASSEGYRPGNEQFF.